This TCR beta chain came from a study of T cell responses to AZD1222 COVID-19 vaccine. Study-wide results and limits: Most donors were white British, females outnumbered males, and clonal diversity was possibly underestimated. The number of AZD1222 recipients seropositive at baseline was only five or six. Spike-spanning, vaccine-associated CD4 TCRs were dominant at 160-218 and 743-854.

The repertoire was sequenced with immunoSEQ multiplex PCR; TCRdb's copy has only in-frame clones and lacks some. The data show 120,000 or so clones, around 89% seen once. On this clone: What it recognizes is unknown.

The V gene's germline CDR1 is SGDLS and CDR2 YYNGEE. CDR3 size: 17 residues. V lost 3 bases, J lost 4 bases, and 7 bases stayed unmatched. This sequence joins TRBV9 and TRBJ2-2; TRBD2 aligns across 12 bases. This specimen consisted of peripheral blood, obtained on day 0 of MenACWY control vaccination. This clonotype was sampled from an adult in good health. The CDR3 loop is CASSAISSGRGTGELFF. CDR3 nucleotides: TGTGCCAGCAGCGCCATCTCTAGCGGGAGGGGCACCGGGGAGCTGTTTTTT. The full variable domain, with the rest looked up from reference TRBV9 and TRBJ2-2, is DSGVTQTPKHLITATGQRVTLRCSPRSGDLSVYWYQQSLDQGLQFLIQYYNGEERAKGNILERFSAQQFPDLHSELNLSSLELGDSALYFCASSAISSGRGTGELFFGEGSRLTVL.